These 24 T cell receptor beta chains came from one sample sequenced in a study of PD-1 blockade in classical Hodgkin lymphoma. The protocol was immunoSEQ multiplex PCR, while the TCRdb copy is restricted to in-frame clones and leaves out a portion. The sample consists of 24,000 or so clones, about 70% of them appearing once. Patients all relapsed after autologous stem cell transplantation, and there was variation in brentuximab vedotin exposure. This material consisted of peripheral blood mononuclear cells (PBMCs), taken at baseline. Receptor source: a human donor with classical Hodgkin lymphoma.

This clone was detected only a few times. The genes are TRBV2 and TRBJ1-5, with D hard to call. V lost 5 bases and J 1 base, leaving 18 bases between the germline ends. The CDR3 has 17 amino acids. Germline V gene sequence: CDR1 SNHLY, CDR2 FYNNEI. CDR3: CASSRKVGLLSNQPQHF. The CDR3 DNA follows: TGTGCCAGCAGTCGGAAGGTAGGGCTTTTAAGCAATCAGCCCCAGCATTTT.

The chain recombines TRBV7-2 with TRBJ1-2; a possible D gene is TRBD1 (5 bases). The V end was cut by 3 bases, the J end by 5 bases, with 10 bases between. Germline CDR1 SGHTA, CDR2 FQGNSA. This CDR3 comprises 13 residues. CDR3 residues: CASSLGPGYGYTF. The CDR3 region has the DNA TGTGCCAGCAGCTTGGGACCTGGATATGGCTACACCTTC.

This clone has more than one count but fewer than ten. The chain couples TRBV7-8 to TRBJ1-2, with D hard to call. V dropped 2 bases and J dropped 4 bases, with 17 bases sitting between them. Germline V gene data show CDR1 as SGHVS and CDR2 as FQNEAQ. The CDR3 is made up of 16 amino acids. CDR3 in amino acids: CASSLPPVGIGYGYTF. The CDR3 region has the DNA TGTGCCAGCAGCTTACCCCCTGTGGGGATCGGCTATGGCTACACCTTC. Full variable domain (outside the CDR3, taken from reference TRBV7-8 and TRBJ1-2): GAGVSQSPRYKVAKRGQDVALRCDPISGHVSLFWYQQALGQGPEFLTYFQNEAQLDKSGLPSDRFFAERPEGSVSTLKIQRTQQEDSAVYLCASSLPPVGIGYGYTFGSGTRLTVV.

This clone was counted only a few times. The chain recombines TRBV6-5 with TRBJ1-3, with TRBD1 as a possible D gene (5 bases). The length of the CDR3 is 14 residues. Germline V gene sequence: CDR1 MNHEY, CDR2 SVGAGI. Trimming stripped 4 bases from V and 2 bases from J, with 9 bases between. The CDR3, as DNA: TGTGCCAGCAGTTTGCAGGGCCCTGGAAACACCATATATTTT. It yields the protein CASSLQGPGNTIYF.

By proportion, this clone is medium-sized. The chain carries TRBV25-1 and TRBJ2-7, with 10 bases that match TRBD2. V lost 5 bases and J lost 4; bases outside the gene matches: 5. The CDR3 totals 14 residues. Germline CDR1 and CDR2: MGHDK and SYGVNS. The CDR3 protein is CASSLAGGTYEQYF. CDR3 DNA sequence: TGTGCCAGCAGTTTAGCGGGGGGTACATACGAGCAGTACTTC.

The rearrangement uses TRBV29-1 and TRBJ2-1; possible D gene TRBD1, 6 bases. Per the germline V gene, CDR1 is SQVTM and CDR2 is ANQGSEA. Trimming pared 4 bases from V and 4 bases from J, leaving 11 bases between. The CDR3 consists of 13 residues. CDR3 sequence reads: CSVVPDSYNEQFF. The CDR3 DNA follows: TGCAGCGTTGTTCCGGACAGTTACAATGAGCAGTTCTTC.

This chain joins TRBV5-1 and TRBJ2-1; D not certain. Germline V gene lookup returns CDR1 SGHRS and CDR2 YFSETQ. Trimming took off 0 bases at V and 7 bases at J, with 11 bases between the two ends. The CDR3 is 14 residues long. DNA for the CDR3: TGCGCCAGCAGCTTGGTCGGGCCACCGAATGAGCAGTTCTTC. As protein: CASSLVGPPNEQFF.

This clone was counted a few times. The chain has TRBV5-6 and TRBJ2-2; no clear D gene. There are 18 residues in the CDR3. V was shortened by 4 bases and J by 2 bases, with 21 bases between the two germline ends. Per germline, CDR1 SGHDT and CDR2 YYEEEE. The CDR3, as DNA: TGTGCCAGCAGCCGTTTCCTAAACTTGGGCCCAAACACCGGGGAGCTGTTTTTT. Its protein product is CASSRFLNLGPNTGELFF.

This sequence joins TRBV23-1 and TRBJ2-7, with 12 bases fitting TRBD2. TRBV23-1 carries the ORF label, with uncertain function. The V and J ends lost 8 bases and 1 base, in that order; junction bases with no gene match: 15. The CDR3 has 18 amino acids. CDR3 loop: CASYRLRLAGVLSYEQYF. DNA of the CDR3: TGCGCCAGCTACCGCCTTCGACTAGCGGGGGTTCTTTCCTACGAGCAGTACTTC.

This chain's CDR3 is CASSIGVPPDQGYYGYTF. DNA of the CDR3: TGTGCCAGTAGTATTGGTGTTCCCCCGGACCAGGGTTACTATGGCTACACCTTC. The V call is TRBV19, the J call TRBJ1-2; D may be TRBD1 (5 bases). V lost 3 bases and J lost 3, with 23 bases in between. The V gene's germline CDR1 is LNHDA and CDR2 SQIVND (reference sequence). This CDR3 region has 18 residues.

The rearrangement links TRBV19 to TRBJ1-4; D is uncertain. This CDR3 contains 15 residues. Between the trimmed V and J ends, which lost 6 bases and 0 bases, there was a span of 11 bases. Germline-derived CDR1 and CDR2 are LNHDA and SQIVND (reference sequence). The CDR3 loop reads CASRNNPSTNEKLFF. The CDR3 DNA is TGTGCCAGTAGAAACAACCCCTCAACTAATGAAAAACTGTTTTTT.

The chain carries TRBV25-1 and TRBJ2-1, with D possibly TRBD2 on 7 matching bases. From germline, CDR1 is MGHDK and CDR2 SYGVNS. Trimming stripped 1 base from V and 6 bases from J, with 13 bases between. This CDR3 is built from 15 residues. The CDR3, as DNA: TGTGCCAGCAGTGAATTCAAGGGAGGGGGCAATGAGCAGTTCTTC. Its translation is CASSEFKGGGNEQFF.

The V gene is TRBV28, the J gene TRBJ2-1; D gene unclear. The length of the CDR3 is 13 residues. Trimming took 3 bases from V and 4 from J, leaving 7 bases between them. CDR1 is MDHEN, CDR2 SYDVKM, per germline. The CDR3, as DNA: TGTGCCAGCAGTTTTTCTCCTTACAATGAGCAGTTCTTC. Its protein is CASSFSPYNEQFF. The entire variable domain, with the rest obtained from reference TRBV28 and TRBJ2-1, is as follows: DVKVTQSSRYLVKRTGEKVFLECVQDMDHENMFWYRQDPGLGLRLIYFSYDVKMKEKGDIPEGYSVSREKKERFSLILESASTNQTSMYLCASSFSPYNEQFFGPGTRLTVL.

The chain links TRBV11-2 to TRBJ1-6; a weak D match, TRBD1 (6 bases). The germline V gene has CDR1 SGHAT and CDR2 FQNNGV. Trimming cost V 3 bases and J 4 bases, with 16 bases left between them. The CDR3 spans 17 residues. CDR3 nucleotide sequence: TGTGCCAGCAGCTTCCACGACAGGCTGGGGTATAATTCACCCCTCCACTTT. Encoded protein: CASSFHDRLGYNSPLHF. Full variable domain (remainder filled in from reference TRBV11-2 and TRBJ1-6): EAGVAQSPRYKIIEKRQSVAFWCNPISGHATLYWYQQILGQGPKLLIQFQNNGVVDDSQLPKDRFSAERLKGVDSTLKIQPAKLEDSAVYLCASSFHDRLGYNSPLHFGNGTRLTVT.

This clone was counted between two and nine times. The rearrangement uses TRBV6-5 and TRBJ1-1; D gene ambiguous. The CDR3 loop spans 13 amino acids. Per the germline V gene, CDR1 is MNHEY and CDR2 is SVGAGI. The V gene lost 6 bases and the J gene lost 11 bases, with 19 bases spanning the gap. The CDR3 region is CASRRDAPTVAFF. The CDR3 DNA sequence: TGTGCCAGCAGAAGGGATGCCCCAACGGTGGCTTTCTTT.

The V gene is TRBV9, the J gene TRBJ2-5, with unresolved D. This CDR3 is 14 amino acids long. Germline loops: CDR1 SGDLS, CDR2 YYNGEE. Trimming pared 0 bases from V and 3 bases from J, leaving 9 bases between. CDR3 residues: CASSVDGREETQYF. The CDR3 DNA sequence: TGTGCCAGCAGCGTAGACGGACGAGAAGAGACCCAGTACTTC.

The chain is built from TRBV5-1 and TRBJ1-3; D remains unclear. The CDR3 length is 15 residues. The V gene's germline CDR1 is SGHRS and CDR2 YFSETQ. V dropped 0 bases and J dropped 0 bases, with 7 bases sitting between them. CDR3 protein: CASSLVGYSGNTIYF. The DNA for the CDR3 is TGCGCCAGCAGCTTGGTGGGGTACTCTGGAAACACCATATATTTT.

The genes are TRBV5-5 and TRBJ1-4, with TRBD1 matching 8 bases. Germline CDR1 and CDR2: SGHKS and YYEKEE (reference sequence). With 5 bases clipped from V and 7 bases from J, the junction kept 10 bases outside the gene matches. This CDR3 is built from 15 residues. CDR3 region: CASREGWGQAEKLFF. In nucleotides, the CDR3 is TGTGCCAGCAGAGAAGGATGGGGACAGGCTGAAAAACTGTTTTTT.

This clone appeared a single time. The V and J genes are TRBV15 and TRBJ1-1; D perhaps matches TRBD1 (5 bases). V shed 1 base and J shed 5 bases, with 11 bases lying between them. This CDR3 is built from 14 residues. Germline CDR1 is LNHNV and CDR2 is YYDKDF (reference sequence). This CDR3 reads CATSRGRGWTEAFF. In DNA, the CDR3 is TGTGCCACCAGCAGAGGGAGGGGCTGGACTGAAGCTTTCTTT.

The chain combines TRBV9 with TRBJ2-2; TRBD1 or TRBD2 may be the D gene (5 bases each). From germline, CDR1 is SGDLS and CDR2 YYNGEE. The germline V and J ends were trimmed by 0 bases and 5 bases, with 11 bases remaining between them. The CDR3 loop spans 15 amino acids. The CDR3 region has the DNA TGTGCCAGCAGCGTAGCGGGACCCTCTACCGGGGAGCTGTTTTTT. Protein: CASSVAGPSTGELFF.

The chain recombines TRBV30 with TRBJ2-7; TRBD1 matches at 9 bases. J was trimmed by 3 bases and V by 3 bases; bases with no gene match: 6. The CDR3 covers 14 residues. Germline CDR1 GTSNPN, CDR2 SVGIG (reference sequence). For the CDR3, the DNA is TGTGCCTGGAGGGGACAGGGCCCATTCTACGAGCAGTACTTC. Protein sequence: CAWRGQGPFYEQYF.

The J gene is TRBJ2-7, the V gene TRBV27, with a tentative D call TRBD1 (6 bases). Germline loops: CDR1 MNHEY, CDR2 SMNVEV (reference sequence). Between the trimmed V and J ends, which lost 7 bases and 7 bases, there was a span of 20 bases. There are 14 residues in the CDR3. CDR3 coding DNA: TGTGCCAGCAACATAAAAGGGGGATTGGGGGAGCAGTACTTC. Residues: CASNIKGGLGEQYF.

The chain links TRBV7-2 to TRBJ1-3; tentatively, D is TRBD1 (6 bases). Germline CDR1 is SGHTA and CDR2 is FQGNSA. This CDR3 is 14 amino acids long. The V end was cut by 3 bases, the J end by 1 base, with 7 bases between. CDR3: CASSFTGSGNTIYF. CDR3 DNA sequence: TGTGCCAGCAGCTTCACAGGGTCTGGAAACACCATATATTTT.

The chain is built from TRBV9 and TRBJ2-3; 8 bases match TRBD2. V was pared by 6 bases and J by 2 bases, with 8 bases of the junction left unmatched. The CDR3 has 15 amino acids. Germline lookup yields CDR1 SGDLS and CDR2 YYNGEE. The CDR3 spells CASTPGGPITDTQYF. The CDR3 nucleotides read TGTGCCAGCACCCCGGGGGGGCCTATCACAGATACGCAGTATTTT.